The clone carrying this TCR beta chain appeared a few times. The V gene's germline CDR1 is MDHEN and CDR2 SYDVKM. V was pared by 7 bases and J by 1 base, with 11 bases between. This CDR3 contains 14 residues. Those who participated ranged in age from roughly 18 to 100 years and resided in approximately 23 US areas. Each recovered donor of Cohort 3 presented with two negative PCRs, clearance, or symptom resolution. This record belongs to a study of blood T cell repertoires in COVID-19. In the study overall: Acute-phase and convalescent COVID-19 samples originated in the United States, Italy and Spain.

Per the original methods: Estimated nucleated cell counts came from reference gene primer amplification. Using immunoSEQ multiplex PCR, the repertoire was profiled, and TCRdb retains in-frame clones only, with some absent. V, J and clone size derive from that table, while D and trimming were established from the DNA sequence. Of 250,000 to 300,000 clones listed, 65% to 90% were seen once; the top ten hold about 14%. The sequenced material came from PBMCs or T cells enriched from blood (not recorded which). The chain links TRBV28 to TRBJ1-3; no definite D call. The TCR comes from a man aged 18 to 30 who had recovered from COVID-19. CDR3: CASNHENSGNTIYF. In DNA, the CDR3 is TGTGCCAGCAACCATGAGAATTCTGGAAACACCATATATTTT.